Given below is one T cell receptor (beta chain) in context. This sample is drawn from a study of blood T cell repertoires in COVID-19. The overall study: The samples span acute and convalescent COVID-19 from the United States, Italy and Spain. Sample material is recorded as cDNA or gDNA derived from T cells, B-cell-depleted T cells, or PBMCs.

Germline V lookup: CDR1 LNHDA, CDR2 SQIVND (reference sequence). V was clipped by 8 bases and J by 6 bases; unmatched bases: 9. The CDR3 is 14 amino acids. In the study's own analysis: Estimated nucleated cell counts came from reference gene primer amplification. Measured with immunoSEQ multiplex PCR; TCRdb has only the in-frame clones, and not every one. For V, J and clone size, that table is used; D and trimming come from the DNA. Of roughly 40,000 clones detected, 65% to 90% appear once; the ten largest clones hold 8% to 10%. Sequenced input: peripheral blood. The chain recombines TRBV19 with TRBJ1-5, with 8 bases aligning to TRBD1. The receptor was isolated from a human donor in a cohort sampled during active COVID-19. The CDR3 spells CASHDRGPSQPQHF. CDR3 coding DNA: TGTGCCAGTCACGACAGGGGTCCAAGTCAGCCCCAGCATTTT.